The T cell receptor beta chain described here comes from a study of CD8+ T cells in alopecia areata. Study context: Severity of treated patients was scored by affected scalp percentage.

Treatment in this sample: oral pan-JAK inhibitor, 5-10 mg twice daily. Researchers gathered lesional scalp punch biopsies and peripheral blood from patients with alopecia areata. Study results and caveats: Scalp and blood retained many expanded lesional clones during tofacitinib. Expanded CD8+ clones among the top 100, as well as scalp clonality, were significantly decreased by tofacitinib.

The length of the CDR3 is 15 residues. Germline CDR1 and CDR2: SGHVS and FQNEAQ. Trimming took 2 bases from V and 6 from J, leaving 17 bases between them. The authors extracted RNA and reverse transcribed it into cDNA as the sequencing template. Repertoires were generated with immunoSEQ multiplex PCR, while TCRdb's copy carries only in-frame clones and drops some. The sample lists about 210,000 clones; 64% were seen once. Note on this clone: The antigen is undetermined.

The sample here was CD4+ T cells sorted from blood, taken at week 4, from a patient treated with tofacitinib. This receptor was identified in a human donor with alopecia areata. This rearrangement joins TRBV7-8 to TRBJ2-7; weak D call: TRBD1 (5 bases). As DNA, the CDR3 is TGTGCCAGCAGCTTATCAGATTTCAGGGTTGGCGAGCAGTACTTC. Its translation is CASSLSDFRVGEQYF. Looking up the rest from reference TRBV7-8 and TRBJ2-7 gives the full variable domain: GAGVSQSPRYKVAKRGQDVALRCDPISGHVSLFWYQQALGQGPEFLTYFQNEAQLDKSGLPSDRFFAERPEGSVSTLKIQRTQQEDSAVYLCASSLSDFRVGEQYFGPGTRLTVT.